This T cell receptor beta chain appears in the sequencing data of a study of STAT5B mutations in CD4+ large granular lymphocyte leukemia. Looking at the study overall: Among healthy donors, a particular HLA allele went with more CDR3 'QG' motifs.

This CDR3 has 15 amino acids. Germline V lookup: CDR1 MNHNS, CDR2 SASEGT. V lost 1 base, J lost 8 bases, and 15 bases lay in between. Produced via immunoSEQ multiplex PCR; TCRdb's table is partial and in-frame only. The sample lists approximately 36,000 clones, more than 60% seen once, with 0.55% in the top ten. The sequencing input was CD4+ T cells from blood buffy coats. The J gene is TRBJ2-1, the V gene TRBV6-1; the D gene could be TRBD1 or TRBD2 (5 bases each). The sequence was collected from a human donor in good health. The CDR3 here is CASSEEGTSWYEQFF. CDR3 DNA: TGTGCCAGCAGTGAAGAGGGGACCTCATGGTATGAGCAGTTCTTC.